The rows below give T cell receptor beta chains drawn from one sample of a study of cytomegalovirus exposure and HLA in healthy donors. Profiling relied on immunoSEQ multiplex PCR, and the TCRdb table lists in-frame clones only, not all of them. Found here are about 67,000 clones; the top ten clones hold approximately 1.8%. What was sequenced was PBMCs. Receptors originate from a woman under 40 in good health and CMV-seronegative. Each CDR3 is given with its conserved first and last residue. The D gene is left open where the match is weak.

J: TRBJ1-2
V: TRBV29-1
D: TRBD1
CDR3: CSAIRHSTGYGYTF
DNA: TGCAGCGCAATACGACACTCGACAGGGTATGGCTACACCTTC

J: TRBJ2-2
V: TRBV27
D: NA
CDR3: CASSLRGNTGELFF
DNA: TGTGCCAGCAGTTTAAGGGGGAACACCGGGGAGCTGTTTTTT

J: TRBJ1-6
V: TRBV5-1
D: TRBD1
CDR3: CASSIQTGLIESPLHF
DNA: TGCGCCAGCAGCATCCAGACAGGGCTGATAGAATCACCCCTACACTTT

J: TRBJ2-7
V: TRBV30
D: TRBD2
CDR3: CAWNSGNYEQYF
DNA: TGTGCCTGGAACAGCGGGAACTACGAGCAGTACTTC

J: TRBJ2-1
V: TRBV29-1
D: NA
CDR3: CSVAPLDGGLFF
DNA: TGCAGCGTCGCACCCTTGGACGGGGGGCTGTTCTTC

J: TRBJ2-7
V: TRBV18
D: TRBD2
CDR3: CASRPPAGGRHEQYF
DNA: TGTGCCAGCCGCCCCCCAGCGGGGGGGCGTCACGAGCAGTACTTC

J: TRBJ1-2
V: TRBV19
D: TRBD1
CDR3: CASRRDRGNNYGYTF
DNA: TGTGCCAGTAGGCGGGACAGGGGGAACAACTATGGCTACACCTTC

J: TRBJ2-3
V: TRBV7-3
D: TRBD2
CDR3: CASSLIPGLSITDTQYF
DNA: TGTGCCAGCAGCTTAATACCGGGACTATCAATAACAGATACGCAGTATTTT

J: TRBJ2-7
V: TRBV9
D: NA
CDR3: CASSRRQAPPNEQYF
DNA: TGTGCCAGCAGTAGGAGACAGGCCCCACCCAACGAGCAGTACTTC

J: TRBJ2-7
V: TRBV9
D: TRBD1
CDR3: CASSQGQGASYEQYF
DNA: TGTGCCAGCAGCCAGGGACAGGGGGCCTCCTACGAGCAGTACTTC

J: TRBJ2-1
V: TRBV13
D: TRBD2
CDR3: CASSFRGSGRGVEQFF
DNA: TGTGCCAGCAGCTTTCGGGGTAGCGGGAGGGGGGTTGAGCAGTTCTTC

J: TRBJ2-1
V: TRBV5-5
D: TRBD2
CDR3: CASIRGLAGGHSYNEQFF
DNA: TGTGCCAGCATCCGGGGACTAGCGGGAGGCCATTCCTACAATGAGCAGTTCTTC

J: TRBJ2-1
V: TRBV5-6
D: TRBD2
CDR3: CASSETGRGNEQFF
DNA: TGTGCCAGCAGCGAAACCGGGAGGGGAAATGAGCAGTTCTTC

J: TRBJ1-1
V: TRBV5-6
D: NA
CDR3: CASSFLDWNTEAFF
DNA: TGTGCCAGCAGCTTCCTTGACTGGAACACTGAAGCTTTCTTT

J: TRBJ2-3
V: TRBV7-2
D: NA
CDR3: CASSMTRDTDTQYF
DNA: TGTGCCAGCAGCATGACTAGAGACACAGATACGCAGTATTTT

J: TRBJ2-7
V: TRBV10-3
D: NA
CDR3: CAISESTGSSYEQYF
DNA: TGTGCCATCAGTGAGTCGACCGGGAGCTCCTACGAGCAGTACTTC

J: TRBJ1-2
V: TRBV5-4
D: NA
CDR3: CASSLTPSPNYGYTF
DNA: TGTGCCAGCAGCTTGACACCTAGTCCTAACTATGGCTACACCTTC

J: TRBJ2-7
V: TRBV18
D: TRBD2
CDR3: CASSRTSGPAYEQYF
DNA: TGTGCCAGCTCACGAACTAGCGGGCCCGCCTACGAGCAGTACTTC

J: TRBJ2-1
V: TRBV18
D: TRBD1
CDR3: CASSPPNRGPYNEQFF
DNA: TGTGCCAGCTCACCACCCAACAGGGGCCCCTACAATGAGCAGTTCTTC

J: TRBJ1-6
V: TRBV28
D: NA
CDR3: CASAGPESPLHF
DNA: TGTGCCAGCGCAGGCCCAGAGTCACCCCTCCACTTT

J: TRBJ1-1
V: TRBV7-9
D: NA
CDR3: CASSLSGRTEAFF
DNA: TGTGCCAGCAGCCTCAGCGGACGCACTGAAGCTTTCTTT

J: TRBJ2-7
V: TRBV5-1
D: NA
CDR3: CASSIVGDAGNEQYF
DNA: TGCGCCAGCAGCATTGTAGGGGATGCGGGAAACGAGCAGTACTTC

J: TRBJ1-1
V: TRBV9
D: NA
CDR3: CASSVLTPGTEAFF
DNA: TGTGCCAGCAGCGTATTAACGCCGGGCACTGAAGCTTTCTTT

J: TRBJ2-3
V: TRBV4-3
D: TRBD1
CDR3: CASSQGDRGLADTQYF
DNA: TGCGCCAGCAGCCAGGGGGATAGGGGGCTAGCAGATACGCAGTATTTT

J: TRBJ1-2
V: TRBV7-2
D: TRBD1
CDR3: CASSSRGLNYGYTF
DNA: TGTGCCAGCAGCTCCAGGGGGCTTAACTATGGCTACACCTTC

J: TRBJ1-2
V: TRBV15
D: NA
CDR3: CATSRDRDPGYGYTF
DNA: TGTGCCACCAGCAGAGATCGGGATCCGGGCTATGGCTACACCTTC

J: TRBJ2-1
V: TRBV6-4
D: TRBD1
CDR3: CASSDGTGGNEQFF
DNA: TGTGCCAGCAGTGACGGGACAGGGGGCAATGAGCAGTTCTTC

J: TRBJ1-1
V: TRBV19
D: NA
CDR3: CASSIAGGSLMNTEAFF
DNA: TGTGCCAGTAGTATCGCCGGCGGCAGCCTCATGAACACTGAAGCTTTCTTT

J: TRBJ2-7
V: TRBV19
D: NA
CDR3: CASSGGAYEQYF
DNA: TGTGCCAGTAGTGGCGGCGCCTACGAGCAGTACTTC

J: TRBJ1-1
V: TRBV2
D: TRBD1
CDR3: CASIRGRDGTEAFF
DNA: TGTGCCAGCATCAGGGGGCGCGACGGAACTGAAGCTTTCTTT

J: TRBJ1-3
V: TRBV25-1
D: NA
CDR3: CASSLGEPNTIYF
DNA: TGTGCCAGCAGTTTGGGAGAGCCAAACACCATATATTTT

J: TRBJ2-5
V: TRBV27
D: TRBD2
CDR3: CASDFGTRGETQYF
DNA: TGTGCCAGCGATTTCGGGACTAGGGGAGAGACCCAGTACTTC

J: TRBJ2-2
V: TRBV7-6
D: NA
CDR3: CASSPTGRSSRIGELFF
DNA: TGTGCCAGCAGCCCGACTGGCCGTTCGTCGAGGATCGGGGAGCTGTTTTTT

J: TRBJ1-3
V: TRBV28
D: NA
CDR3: CASSILSGNTIYF
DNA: TGTGCCAGCAGTATCCTCTCTGGAAACACCATATATTTT

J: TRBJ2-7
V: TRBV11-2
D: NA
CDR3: CASSSDSYEQYF
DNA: TGTGCCAGCAGCTCCGACAGCTACGAGCAGTACTTC

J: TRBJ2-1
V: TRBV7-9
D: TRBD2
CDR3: CASSRTSGNYNEQFF
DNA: TGTGCCAGCTCCAGGACTAGCGGAAACTACAATGAGCAGTTCTTC

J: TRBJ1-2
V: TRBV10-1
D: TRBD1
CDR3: CASSDGTGGANYGYTF
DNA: TGCGCCAGCAGTGACGGGACAGGGGGAGCTAACTATGGCTACACCTTC

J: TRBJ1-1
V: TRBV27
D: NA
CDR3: CARCPREGNTEAFF
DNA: TGTGCCAGGTGTCCACGAGAGGGTAACACTGAAGCTTTCTTT

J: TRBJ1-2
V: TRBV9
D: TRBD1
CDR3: CASSVGQGDYGYTF
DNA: TGTGCCAGCAGCGTAGGTCAGGGGGACTATGGCTACACCTTC

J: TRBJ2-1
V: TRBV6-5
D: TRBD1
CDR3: CATTGQGDSYNEQFF
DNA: TGTGCCACTACTGGACAGGGGGACTCCTACAATGAGCAGTTCTTC

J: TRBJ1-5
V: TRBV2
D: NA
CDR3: CASGEDRGNQPQHF
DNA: TGTGCCTCAGGTGAGGACCGGGGGAATCAGCCCCAGCATTTT

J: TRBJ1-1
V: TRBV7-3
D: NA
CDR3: CASSPRAGNTEAFF
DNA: TGTGCCAGCAGCCCGAGGGCGGGGAACACTGAAGCTTTCTTT

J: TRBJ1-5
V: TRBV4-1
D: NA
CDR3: CASSQEVPGGLNQPQHF
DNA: TGCGCCAGCAGCCAAGAAGTACCAGGTGGTCTCAATCAGCCCCAGCATTTT

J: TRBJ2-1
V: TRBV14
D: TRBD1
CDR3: CASRQRQGNNEQFF
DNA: TGTGCCAGCAGGCAACGACAGGGAAACAATGAGCAGTTCTTC

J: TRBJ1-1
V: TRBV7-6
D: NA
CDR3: CASSLQGMNTEAFF
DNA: TGTGCCAGCAGCTTACAGGGCATGAACACTGAAGCTTTCTTT

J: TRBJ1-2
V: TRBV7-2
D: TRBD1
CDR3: CASSSQGGNYGYTF
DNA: TGTGCCAGCAGCAGCCAGGGGGGTAACTATGGCTACACCTTC

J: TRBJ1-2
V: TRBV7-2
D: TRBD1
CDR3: CASSVGTVYGYTF
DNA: TGTGCCAGCAGCGTAGGGACAGTCTATGGCTACACCTTC

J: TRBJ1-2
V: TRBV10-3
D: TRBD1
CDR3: CAISESGDRDLYGYTF
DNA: TGTGCCATCAGTGAGTCGGGGGACAGGGATCTCTATGGCTACACCTTC

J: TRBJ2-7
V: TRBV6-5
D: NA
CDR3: CASSYAVGSSYEQYF
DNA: TGTGCCAGCAGTTACGCTGTCGGTTCCTCCTACGAGCAGTACTTC

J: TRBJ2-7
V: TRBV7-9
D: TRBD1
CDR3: CASSLNPGQFYEQYF
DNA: TGTGCCAGCAGCTTAAACCCGGGACAGTTCTACGAGCAGTACTTC

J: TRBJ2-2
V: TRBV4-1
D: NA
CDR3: CASSQDLMLGNTGELFF
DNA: TGCGCCAGCAGCCAAGATCTCATGCTAGGAAACACCGGGGAGCTGTTTTTT

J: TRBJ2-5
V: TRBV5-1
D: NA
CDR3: CASRRHLPPEETQYF
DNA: TGCGCCAGCAGGAGGCACCTGCCCCCTGAAGAGACCCAGTACTTC

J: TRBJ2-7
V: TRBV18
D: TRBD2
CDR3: CASSPLSGGVGEQYF
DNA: TGTGCCAGCTCACCCCTTTCCGGGGGGGTCGGGGAGCAGTACTTC

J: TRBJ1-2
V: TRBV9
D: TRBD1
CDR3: CASSVRQQGAFGYTF
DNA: TGTGCCAGCAGCGTCCGACAACAGGGGGCGTTTGGCTACACCTTC

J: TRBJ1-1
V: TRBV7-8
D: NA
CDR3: CASSLSGDTEAFF
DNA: TGTGCCAGCAGCTTATCAGGGGACACTGAAGCTTTCTTT

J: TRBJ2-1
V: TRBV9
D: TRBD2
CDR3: CASSVESTSGWWGSSYNEQFF
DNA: TGTGCCAGCAGCGTAGAGTCTACTAGCGGATGGTGGGGGAGCTCCTACAATGAGCAGTTCTTC

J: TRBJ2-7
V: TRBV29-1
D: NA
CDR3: CSVDSDNSYEQYF
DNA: TGCAGCGTTGATAGCGACAACTCCTACGAGCAGTACTTC

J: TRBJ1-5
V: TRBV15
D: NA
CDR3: CATSRVVGVEPQHF
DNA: TGTGCCACCAGCAGAGTAGTAGGGGTTGAGCCCCAGCATTTT

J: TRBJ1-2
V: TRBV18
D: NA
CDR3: CASSPPGQLDGYTF
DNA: TGTGCCAGCTCACCACCGGGCCAGTTGGATGGCTACACCTTC

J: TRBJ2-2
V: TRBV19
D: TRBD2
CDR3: CASSWEGLAGANTGELFF
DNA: TGTGCCAGTAGTTGGGAGGGACTAGCAGGGGCGAACACCGGGGAGCTGTTTTTT